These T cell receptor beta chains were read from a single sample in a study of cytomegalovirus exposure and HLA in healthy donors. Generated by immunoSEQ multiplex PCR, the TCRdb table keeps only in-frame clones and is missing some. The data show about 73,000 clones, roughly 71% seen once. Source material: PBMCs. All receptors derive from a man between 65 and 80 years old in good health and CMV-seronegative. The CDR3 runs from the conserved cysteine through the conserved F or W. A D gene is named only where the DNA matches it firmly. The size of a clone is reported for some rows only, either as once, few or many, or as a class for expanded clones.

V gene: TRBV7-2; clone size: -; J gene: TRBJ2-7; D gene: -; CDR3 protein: CASSFSTYEQYF; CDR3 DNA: TGTGCCAGCAGCTTCTCAACCTACGAGCAGTACTTC
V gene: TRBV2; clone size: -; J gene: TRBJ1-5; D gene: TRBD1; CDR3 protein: CASSVGQGSNQPQHF; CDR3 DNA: TGTGCCAGCAGCGTAGGACAGGGTAGCAATCAGCCCCAGCATTTT
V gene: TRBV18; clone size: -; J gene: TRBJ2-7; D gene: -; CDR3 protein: CASSWSPPPTYEQYF; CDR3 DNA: TGTGCCAGCTCCTGGAGTCCTCCTCCTACCTACGAGCAGTACTTC
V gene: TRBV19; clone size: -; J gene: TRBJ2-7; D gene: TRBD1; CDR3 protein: CASRLEGQGSYEQYF; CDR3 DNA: TGTGCCAGTAGGTTAGAGGGACAGGGTTCCTACGAGCAGTACTTC
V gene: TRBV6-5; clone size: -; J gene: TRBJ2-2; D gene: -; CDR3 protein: CASSYTGGAGELFF; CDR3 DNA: TGTGCCAGCAGTTACACAGGGGGGGCCGGGGAGCTGTTTTTT
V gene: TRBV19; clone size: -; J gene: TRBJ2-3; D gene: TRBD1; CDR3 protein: CASTTGLMADTQYF; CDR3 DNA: TGTGCCAGTACGACAGGGCTGATGGCAGATACGCAGTATTTT
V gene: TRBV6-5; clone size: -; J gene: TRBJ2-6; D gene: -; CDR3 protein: CASSLRGPGANVLTF; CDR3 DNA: TGTGCCAGCAGTCTCAGGGGCCCTGGGGCCAACGTCCTGACTTTC
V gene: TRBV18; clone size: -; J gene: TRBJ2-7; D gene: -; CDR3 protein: CVSSPPLVGFRGEYEQYF; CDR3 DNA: TGTGTCAGCTCACCTCCCCTCGTTGGGTTCAGGGGAGAATACGAGCAGTACTTC
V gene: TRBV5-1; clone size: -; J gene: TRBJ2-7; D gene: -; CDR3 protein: CASSPSGSYEQYF; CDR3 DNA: TGCGCCAGCAGCCCGAGCGGCTCCTACGAGCAGTACTTC
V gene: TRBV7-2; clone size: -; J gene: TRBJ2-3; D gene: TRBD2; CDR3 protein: CASSFASGGLTPDTQYF; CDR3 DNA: TGTGCCAGCAGCTTTGCTAGCGGGGGATTAACCCCAGATACGCAGTATTTT
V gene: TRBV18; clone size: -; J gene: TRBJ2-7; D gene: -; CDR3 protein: CASSPSGSEQYF; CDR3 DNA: TGTGCCAGCTCACCATCGGGGAGCGAGCAGTACTTC
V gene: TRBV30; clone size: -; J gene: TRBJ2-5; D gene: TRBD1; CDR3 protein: CAWSVQGIETQYF; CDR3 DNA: TGTGCCTGGAGTGTACAGGGGATAGAGACCCAGTACTTC
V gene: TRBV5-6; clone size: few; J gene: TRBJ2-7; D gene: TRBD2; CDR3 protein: CASSLVASGAYEQYF; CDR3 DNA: TGTGCCAGCAGCTTGGTTGCTAGCGGGGCCTACGAGCAGTACTTC